This passage covers 25 T cell receptor beta chains from one sample sequenced in a study of CD8+ T cells in alopecia areata. Reverse transcribed after extraction, RNA yielded cDNA as the sequencing template. TCRdb keeps only in-frame clones here, not all; method: immunoSEQ multiplex PCR. The data show 140,000 to 150,000 clones, with around 50% seen just once and roughly 6.7% held by the top ten. The specimen was CD4+ T cells sorted from blood, collected at week 0. The receptors shown here come from a human donor with alopecia areata.

The chain employs TRBV19 and TRBJ2-6, with TRBD1 as a possible D gene (6 bases). V was shortened by 5 bases and J by 3 bases, with 8 bases between the two germline ends. CDR3 size: 14 residues. CDR1 and CDR2 from the germline V gene are LNHDA and SQIVND (reference sequence). The CDR3 DNA follows: TGTGCCAGTAGTGAGACAGGTGGGGCCAACGTCCTGACTTTC. Translation gives CASSETGGANVLTF.

This clone was recorded a few times. The V and J genes are TRBV30 and TRBJ2-7; D unresolved. V was shortened by 2 bases and J by 3 bases, with 11 bases between the two germline ends. This CDR3 spans 13 amino acids. CDR1 and CDR2 from the germline V gene are GTSNPN and SVGIG (reference sequence). CDR3 nucleotide sequence: TGTGCCTGGAGTCCCCCCTCTATCTACGAGCAGTACTTC. This gives the protein CAWSPPSIYEQYF.

In the case of this clone: A single base is all that separates this from a far larger clone, so a read error is likely. The V and J genes are TRBV5-4 and TRBJ1-4; D gene ambiguous. Germline CDR1 reads SGHNT; CDR2 reads YYREEE (reference sequence). The CDR3 extends over 14 amino acids. Trimming took off 0 bases at V and 3 bases at J, with 6 bases between the two ends. This CDR3 reads CASSLGGANEKLFF. In DNA form, the CDR3 reads TGTGCCAGCAGCTTGGGGGGAGCTAATGAAAAACTGTTTTTT. Drawing the rest from reference TRBV5-4 and TRBJ1-4, the complete variable domain is ETGVTQSPTHLIKTRGQQVTLRCSSQSGHNTVSWYQQALGQGPQFIFQYYREEENGRGNFPPRFSGLQFPNYSSELNVNALELDDSALYLCASSLGGANEKLFFGSGTQLSVL.

This chain links TRBV27 with TRBJ2-1; a weak D match, TRBD1 (6 bases). From germline, CDR1 is MNHEY and CDR2 SMNVEV (reference sequence). The CDR3 runs to 15 residues. V was cut by 3 bases and J by 4 bases, with 13 bases left in between. CDR3 residues: CASSLGLTGYNEQFF. The CDR3 DNA reads TGTGCCAGCAGTTTGGGGTTAACAGGGTACAATGAGCAGTTCTTC.

The chain is built from TRBV2 and TRBJ2-2; TRBD2 aligns across 7 bases. J gave up 2 bases and V 4 bases, and 4 bases lay outside the gene matches. The CDR3 is 15 residues long. CDR1 is SNHLY, CDR2 FYNNEI, per germline. CDR3 sequence reads: CASSVGGSNTGELFF. CDR3 DNA: TGTGCCAGCAGTGTGGGAGGGAGCAACACCGGGGAGCTGTTTTTT.

The chain employs TRBV30 and TRBJ1-2; D gene ambiguous. CDR3 length: 10 residues. CDR1 is GTSNPN and CDR2 is SVGIG in the germline V gene (reference sequence). V was trimmed by 5 bases and J by 5 bases, leaving 6 bases between them. As DNA, the CDR3 is TGTGCCTGGGGGCAATATGGCTACACCTTC. Translation: CAWGQYGYTF.

This clone was counted between two and nine times. The J gene is TRBJ2-4, the V gene TRBV5-1; perhaps D is TRBD1 or TRBD2 (6 bases each). Germline CDR1 SGHRS, CDR2 YFSETQ. The CDR3 runs to 14 residues. The ends were cut back, 5 bases at V and 2 bases at J, with 11 bases in the middle. The CDR3 nucleotides read TGCGCCAGCAGGGCGGGGACAACCAAAAACATTCAGTACTTC. It specifies CASRAGTTKNIQYF.

This clone has more than one count but fewer than ten. CDR3 sequence: CASSQDPGVGNEKLFF. In DNA form, the CDR3 reads TGCGCCAGCAGCCAAGACCCAGGGGTGGGTAATGAAAAACTGTTTTTT. The chain couples TRBV4-3 to TRBJ1-4; TRBD1 is a possible D gene (6 bases). V lost 0 bases, J lost 4 bases, and 12 bases lay in between. Germline values: CDR1 LGHNA, CDR2 YSLEER. This CDR3 spans 16 amino acids.

The chain's CDR3 is CASSPPMEETQYF. In DNA, the CDR3 is TGTGCCAGCTCACCACCCATGGAAGAGACCCAGTACTTC. The chain couples TRBV18 to TRBJ2-5, with D unclear. The CDR3 runs 13 residues. From germline, CDR1 is KGHSH and CDR2 LQKENI. V was clipped by 0 bases and J by 3 bases, with 5 bases between them.

Concerning this clone itself: The germline gene is not matched at one end of the junction; a read error may be the cause. V usage is TRBV2 and J usage is TRBJ2-1; D is undetermined. This CDR3 spans 12 amino acids. Germline-derived CDR1 and CDR2 are SNHLY and FYNNEI. CDR3 in DNA: TGTGCCAGCGTCCCTCAGTCAGGAGAGCGGTTCTTC. It is translated as CASVPQSGERFF.

The chain employs TRBV4-2 and TRBJ1-4; D is unclear. CDR1 is LGHNA and CDR2 is YNFKEQ in the germline V gene. The CDR3 has 15 amino acids. The germline V and J ends were trimmed by 0 bases and 4 bases, with 9 bases remaining between them. CDR3 in DNA: TGTGCCAGCAGCCAAGATCTGGCCTTTAATGAAAAACTGTTTTTT. This encodes CASSQDLAFNEKLFF.

This chain links TRBV10-3 with TRBJ2-5; maybe TRBD1 (5 bases). Trimming cost V 2 bases and J 2 bases, with 9 bases left between them. Germline V CDR1 and CDR2: ENHRY, SYGVKD. The CDR3 covers 14 residues. The CDR3: CAISERGSQETQYF. The DNA of the CDR3 is TGTGCCATCAGTGAGAGGGGTTCACAAGAGACCCAGTACTTC.

This clone was counted a few times. The rearrangement uses TRBV6-6 and TRBJ1-6; possibly TRBD1 for D (5 bases). V lost 2 bases and J 7 bases, leaving 12 bases between the germline ends. This CDR3 region has 15 residues. Germline loops: CDR1 MNHNY, CDR2 SVGAGI (reference sequence). The CDR3 region has the DNA TGTGCCAGCAGTTACGGGGCAGGGTCCAATTCACCCCTCCACTTT. Translation: CASSYGAGSNSPLHF.

The chain combines TRBV6-5 with TRBJ2-3, with a weak D call TRBD1 (5 bases). Germline V CDR1 and CDR2: MNHEY, SVGAGI. The CDR3 covers 15 residues. Trimming removed 6 bases from V and 1 base from J, with 14 bases in between. CDR3 sequence (DNA): TGTGCCAGCAGCACCAGGGCATTCGGCACAGATACGCAGTATTTT. As protein: CASSTRAFGTDTQYF.

This chain uses TRBV7-9 with TRBJ2-1, with 7 bases lining up with TRBD2. The V and J ends lost 6 bases and 3 bases, in that order; junction bases with no gene match: 2. CDR3 size: 13 residues. From germline, CDR1 is SEHNR and CDR2 FQNEAQ (reference sequence). The CDR3 DNA is TGTGCCAGCAGTCCGGGGGGCTACAATGAGCAGTTCTTC. Residues: CASSPGGYNEQFF.

This clone was picked up one time. This sequence joins TRBV20-1 and TRBJ2-5; D ambiguous. The CDR3 spans 11 residues. Trimming left V 7 bases short and J 5 bases short, with 11 bases between. Germline CDR1 and CDR2: DFQATT and SNEGSKA (reference sequence). The CDR3 DNA follows: TGCAGTGTCCGACGTCCCGAGACCCAGTACTTC. As protein: CSVRRPETQYF.

The chain combines TRBV5-6 with TRBJ2-6; D uncertain. There are 13 residues in the CDR3. V was cut by 4 bases and J by 13 bases, with 15 bases left in between. Per germline, CDR1 SGHDT and CDR2 YYEEEE. The DNA for the CDR3 is TGTGCCAGCAGCATCCCGACACCTCCTGTCCTGACTTTC. It encodes CASSIPTPPVLTF.

This clone was detected a few times. The V and J genes are TRBV7-2 and TRBJ1-2, with D unclear. Germline values: CDR1 SGHTA, CDR2 FQGNSA. V shed 6 bases and J shed 0 bases, with 11 bases lying between them. This CDR3 has 14 amino acids. The CDR3 sequence: CASSPLSANYGYTF. The DNA for the CDR3 is TGTGCCAGCAGTCCCCTGTCGGCTAACTATGGCTACACCTTC.

The chain couples TRBV7-9 to TRBJ2-6; a possible D gene is TRBD1 (6 bases). From germline, CDR1 is SEHNR and CDR2 FQNEAQ (reference sequence). The CDR3 length is 16 residues. The V end was cut by 5 bases, the J end by 2 bases, with 13 bases between. CDR3 sequence: CASSRDRSPGANVLTF. CDR3 coding DNA: TGTGCCAGCAGCCGTGACAGGTCCCCTGGGGCCAACGTCCTGACTTTC. Using reference TRBV7-9 and TRBJ2-6 for the parts outside the CDR3, the full variable domain is DTGVSQNPRHKITKRGQNVTFRCDPISEHNRLYWYRQTLGQGPEFLTYFQNEAQLEKSRLLSDRFSAERPKGSFSTLEIQRTEQGDSAMYLCASSRDRSPGANVLTFGAGSRLTVL.

This sequence joins TRBV29-1 and TRBJ2-3; the D is unclear. The CDR3 runs 13 residues. Germline V gene sequence: CDR1 SQVTM, CDR2 ANQGSEA. V was pared by 3 bases and J by 2 bases, with 9 bases between. The DNA for the CDR3 is TGCAGCGTTGACAGTACTTACACAGATACGCAGTATTTT. Residues: CSVDSTYTDTQYF.

The V gene is TRBV18, the J gene TRBJ2-6; no firm D call. Germline CDR1 and CDR2: KGHSH and LQKENI. Trimming stripped 3 bases from V and 1 base from J, with 10 bases between. The CDR3 is 16 amino acids. CDR3 region: CASSPPGSSGANVLTF. DNA of the CDR3: TGTGCCAGCTCACCGCCCGGGTCTTCTGGGGCCAACGTCCTGACTTTC. The full variable domain, its missing parts supplied by reference TRBV18 and TRBJ2-6, is NAGVMQNPRHLVRRRGQEARLRCSPMKGHSHVYWYRQLPEEGLKFMVYLQKENIIDESGMPKERFSAEFPKEGPSILRIQQVVRGDSAAYFCASSPPGSSGANVLTFGAGSRLTVL.

This chain uses TRBV27 with TRBJ1-1, with D unresolved. From germline, CDR1 is MNHEY and CDR2 SMNVEV (reference sequence). V lost 4 bases and J 4 bases, leaving 25 bases between the germline ends. The CDR3 contains 18 residues. The CDR3 sequence is CASSSFLTGRREGTEAFF. The CDR3 DNA is TGTGCCAGCAGTTCGTTTCTAACCGGAAGGCGCGAGGGCACTGAAGCTTTCTTT.

The chain uses TRBV30 and TRBJ1-4; 7 bases are a match to TRBD1. Germline CDR1 and CDR2: GTSNPN and SVGIG (reference sequence). V lost 0 bases, J lost 5 bases, and 3 bases stayed unmatched. CDR3 length: 14 amino acids. The CDR3 loop reads CAWSVKGANEKLFF. CDR3 coding DNA: TGTGCCTGGAGTGTAAAGGGGGCGAATGAAAAACTGTTTTTT.

This chain joins TRBV10-3 and TRBJ2-2; D is perhaps TRBD2 (5 bases). The CDR3 runs to 12 residues. V was trimmed by 10 bases and J by 9 bases, leaving 15 bases between them. In germline, CDR1 is ENHRY, CDR2 SYGVKD. CDR3 coding DNA: TGTGCCACCTCTGGTGGGAGCAGGGAGCTGTTTTTT. Its protein product is CATSGGSRELFF.

This clone has only a few counts. The chain carries TRBV29-1 and TRBJ1-4, with 9 bases identical to TRBD1. The CDR3 extends over 14 amino acids. Per the germline V gene, CDR1 is SQVTM and CDR2 is ANQGSEA. Trimming removed 7 bases from V and 8 bases from J; junction bases left unmatched: 11. CDR3 in DNA: TGCAGCGGAGGGACCGGGACAGGGCGGGAAAAACTGTTTTTT. Encoded protein: CSGGTGTGREKLFF.